The next 29 T cell receptor beta chains were all read from a single sample in a study of human T cells and chemical hapten exposure. Stated time point: patch test 2, 6 weeks after DPC sensitization. The treatment: therapeutic diphenylcyclopropenone sensitization with weekly scalp DPC. MiXCR, applied by TCRdb to the RACE reads, yields one record per CDR3 protein. The profile shows approximately 350,000 distinct CDR3 sequences, roughly 6.3% of them singletons. This specimen consisted of whole blood, obtained in connection with sensitization to the hapten diphenylcyclopropenone (DPC). These receptors were collected from a woman aged 18-29 years with alopecia areata. Some clones in this sample may be carry-over from other donors' samples.

The gene calls are TRBV6-2 or TRBV6-3 and TRBJ2-5; D is uncertain. Between the trimmed V and J ends, which lost 0 bases and 7 bases, there was a span of 12 bases. Germline CDR1 reads MNHEY; CDR2 reads SVGEGT. CDR3 length: 14 amino acids. The DNA for the CDR3 is TGTGCCAGCAGTTACTCGAACCGATTCGGGACCCAGTACTTC. This codes for CASSYSNRFGTQYF.

This clonotype turned up a few times. The chain uses TRBV6-5 and TRBJ1-3, with D hard to call. Germline lookup yields CDR1 MNHEY and CDR2 SVGAGI. CDR3 length equals 16 residues. V lost 0 bases, J lost 3 bases, and 12 bases lay in between. For the CDR3, the DNA is TGTGCCAGCAGTTACTCACCATGGAATCGTGGAAACACCATATATTTT. Residues: CASSYSPWNRGNTIYF.

This clonotype appeared many times. This sequence joins TRBV2 and TRBJ1-1; D unclear. Looked up from germline, CDR1 is SNHLY and CDR2 is FYNNEI. Trimming shortened V by 1 base and J by 1 base, and 4 bases separated the two germline ends. The CDR3 has 13 residues. The chain's CDR3 is CASSEVGNTEAFF. The DNA of the CDR3 is TGTGCCAGCAGTGAAGTGGGGAACACTGAAGCTTTCTTT. Drawing the rest from reference TRBV2 and TRBJ1-1, the complete variable domain is EPEVTQTPSHQVTQMGQEVILRCVPISNHLYFYWYRQILGQKVEFLVSFYNNEISEKSEIFDDQFSVERPDGSNFTLKIRSTKLEDSAMYFCASSEVGNTEAFFGQGTRLTVV.

Only a few counts were recorded for this clonotype. The chain is built from TRBV3-1 and TRBJ2-1; TRBD2 aligns across 9 bases. The CDR3 spans 14 residues. The ends lost 4 bases at V and 8 bases at J; junction bases unmatched: 6. Germline-derived CDR1 and CDR2 are LGHDT and YNNKEL (reference sequence). The CDR3 sequence: CASSPSGGTHEQFF. In nucleotides, the CDR3 is TGTGCCAGCAGCCCGAGCGGGGGGACACATGAGCAGTTCTTC.

This clonotype was found many times. The V and J genes are TRBV27 and TRBJ1-2, with TRBD1 as a possible D gene (5 bases). V lost 2 bases and J lost 8, with 12 bases in between. Per germline, CDR1 MNHEY and CDR2 SMNVEV (reference sequence). The CDR3 contains 13 residues. CDR3 nucleotide sequence: TGTGCCAGCAGTTTAGTTTCCGGGGACGGCTACACCTTC. Protein sequence: CASSLVSGDGYTF.

V usage is TRBV14 and J usage is TRBJ2-1, with TRBD2 identical over 8 bases. The trim removed 4 bases at V and 3 bases at J, leaving 8 bases unmatched. CDR3 size: 16 residues. Germline V lookup: CDR1 SGHDN, CDR2 FVKESK. The CDR3 sequence: CASSPLTGGGYNEQFF. As DNA, the CDR3 is TGTGCCAGCAGCCCGTTGACCGGGGGGGGCTACAATGAGCAGTTCTTC.

Ten or more counts support this clonotype. The chain joins TRBV9 to TRBJ2-7; perhaps TRBD2 as D (6 bases). This CDR3 has 14 amino acids. The germline CDR1 and CDR2 sequences are SGDLS and YYNGEE. Deletions cut 2 bases from V and 2 bases from J, with 11 bases between. The CDR3: CASSVTGGPYEQYF. The CDR3 coding sequence is TGTGCCAGCAGCGTGACCGGGGGTCCCTACGAGCAGTACTTC. Full variable domain (missing parts from reference TRBV9 and TRBJ2-7): DSGVTQTPKHLITATGQRVTLRCSPRSGDLSVYWYQQSLDQGLQFLIQYYNGEERAKGNILERFSAQQFPDLHSELNLSSLELGDSALYFCASSVTGGPYEQYFGPGTRLTVT.

This clonotype was seen a few times. The chain combines TRBV5-4 with TRBJ2-5; 8 bases map to TRBD2. This CDR3 has 16 residues. Germline CDR1 is SGHNT and CDR2 is YYREEE (reference sequence). V gave up 4 bases and J gave up 2 bases; unmatched junction bases: 10. The CDR3 loop is CASSAIAGTTQETQYF. The CDR3 DNA is TGTGCCAGCAGCGCGATAGCGGGAACTACGCAAGAGACCCAGTACTTC.

This chain joins TRBV29-1 and TRBJ2-3, with 9 bases matching TRBD2. The germline V gene encodes CDR1 SQVTM and CDR2 ANQGSEA. J lost 1 base, V lost 5 bases, and 13 bases had no gene match. The CDR3 spans 17 residues. The CDR3 DNA reads as TGCAGCGTTCTCTTGGGTGCTGCGGGGGGGCGCACAGATACGCAGTATTTT. Translation: CSVLLGAAGGRTDTQYF.

The chain carries TRBV6-2 or TRBV6-3 and TRBJ1-1; 9 nucleotides agree with TRBD1. Looked up from germline, CDR1 is MNHEY and CDR2 is SVGEGT. This CDR3 is 14 amino acids long. The ends lost 5 bases at V and 10 bases at J; junction bases unmatched: 11. The CDR3 bases are TGTGCCAGCAGTCGCCCGGACAGGGGATCGCGAGCTTTCTTT. Protein: CASSRPDRGSRAFF.

V is TRBV5-1 and J is TRBJ2-1, with 8 bases that match TRBD2. V was pared by 4 bases and J by 7 bases, with 7 bases of the junction left unmatched. CDR1 and CDR2 from the germline V gene are SGHRS and YFSETQ. The CDR3 contains 14 residues. Here the CDR3 reads CASSQGLAGNEQFF. Written as DNA, the CDR3 is TGCGCCAGCAGCCAAGGACTAGCCGGGAATGAGCAGTTCTTC.

Ten or more counts support this clonotype. The rearrangement joins TRBV4-3 to TRBJ2-3; 7 bases map to TRBD2. The CDR3 has 16 amino acids. CDR1 and CDR2 (germline): LGHNA, YSLEER. V was clipped by 3 bases and J by 0 bases; unmatched bases: 6. The CDR3 DNA reads TGCGCCAGCAGCCAGCAGCGGGGACTTAGCACAGATACGCAGTATTTT. Its protein product is CASSQQRGLSTDTQYF.

This clonotype was counted ten times or more. V and J are TRBV27 and TRBJ1-2; 8 nucleotides match TRBD1. The V segment lost 5 bases and the J segment 8 bases; nucleotides outside the gene matches: 13. The CDR3 is 15 residues long. Germline values: CDR1 MNHEY, CDR2 SMNVEV (reference sequence). The chain's CDR3 is CASSPSGGPGYGYTF. In DNA form, the CDR3 reads TGTGCCAGCAGTCCGTCAGGGGGCCCTGGTTACGGCTACACCTTC.

The chain couples TRBV2 to TRBJ1-6; 11 bases are a match to TRBD1. CDR3 length: 14 residues. The junction had 3 bases not matched to a gene; V was cut back by 7 bases and J by 7 bases. Germline V gene data show CDR1 as SNHLY and CDR2 as FYNNEI. The DNA of the CDR3 is TGTGCCAGCACGTGGGACAGGGGGAATTCACCCCTCCACTTT. It translates to CASTWDRGNSPLHF.

This clonotype occurred many times. Here the CDR3 reads CVGGAGTNEKLFF. For the CDR3, the DNA is TGCGTGGGGGGAGCGGGGACTAATGAAAAACTGTTTTTT. V gene TRBV20-1 combines with J gene TRBJ1-4, with a tentative D call TRBD1 (5 bases). The germline V gene encodes CDR1 DFQATT and CDR2 SNEGSKA (reference sequence). This CDR3 spans 13 amino acids.

This clonotype occurred many times. The chain has TRBV3-1 and TRBJ2-2, with TRBD1 as a possible D gene (5 bases). Trimming removed 1 base from V and 0 bases from J, with 9 bases in between. In germline, CDR1 is LGHDT, CDR2 YNNKEL (reference sequence). The CDR3 length is 16 residues. The CDR3 nucleotides are TGTGCCAGCAGCCAAGGTCCAGGGCCGAACACCGGGGAGCTGTTTTTT. Its translation is CASSQGPGPNTGELFF.

This clonotype was observed many times. The CDR3 spells CASSARIEQYF. The CDR3 DNA follows: TGTGCCAGCAGTGCCCGGATCGAGCAGTACTTC. The chain uses TRBV28 and TRBJ2-7; D not resolved. The V end was cut by 5 bases, the J end by 6 bases, with 8 bases between. From germline, CDR1 is MDHEN and CDR2 SYDVKM. The CDR3 sequence is 11 residues long.

This clonotype came up a few times. CDR3 DNA: TGCAGCGTTGATACAGGGAGAGGCGGGGAGCTGTTTTTT. The encoded protein is CSVDTGRGGELFF. The V and J genes are TRBV29-1 and TRBJ2-2, with a possible D match to TRBD1 (6 bases). The germline gives CDR1 SQVTM, CDR2 ANQGSEA. CDR3 length: 13 residues. V lost 3 bases to trimming and J lost 7 bases, with 12 bases between them.

This clonotype was seen ten or more times. The chain joins TRBV7-9 to TRBJ1-1, with TRBD1 matching 12 bases. This CDR3 has 17 amino acids. The germline V gene encodes CDR1 SEHNR and CDR2 FQNEAQ (reference sequence). V lost 5 bases, J lost 3 bases, and 10 bases stayed unmatched. CDR3 nucleotides: TGTGCCAGCAGCGCGGGGACAGGGGGCGCGGCGGACACTGAAGCTTTCTTT. It is translated as CASSAGTGGAADTEAFF.

This clonotype showed up many times. The V call is TRBV7-9, the J call TRBJ1-4; 9 nucleotides agree with TRBD1. V was clipped by 5 bases and J by 8 bases; unmatched bases: 9. Germline-derived CDR1 and CDR2 are SEHNR and FQNEAQ (reference sequence). The CDR3 is made up of 15 amino acids. The CDR3 spells CASSKPGTGLEKLFF. For the CDR3, the DNA is TGTGCCAGCAGCAAACCCGGGACAGGGTTAGAAAAACTGTTTTTT.

This clonotype was counted many times. This sequence joins TRBV7-2 and TRBJ1-2; 7 bases map to TRBD1. The CDR3 has 15 amino acids. Germline V gene sequence: CDR1 SGHTA, CDR2 FQGNSA. V was pared by 5 bases and J by 4 bases, with 10 bases of the junction left unmatched. CDR3 in DNA: TGTGCCAGCAGCCTAGGACGACAGGGTCTCTATGGCTACACCTTC. Translating gives CASSLGRQGLYGYTF.

This clonotype was observed at least ten times. The rearrangement uses TRBV7-9 and TRBJ2-7; D is ambiguous. Trimming pared 0 bases from V and 7 bases from J, leaving 10 bases between. CDR1 is SEHNR, CDR2 FQNEAQ, per germline (reference sequence). The CDR3 extends over 13 amino acids. The CDR3 bases are TGTGCCAGCAGCTTAGCAGGAGTCAGGGAGCAGTACTTC. This gives the protein CASSLAGVREQYF.

The chain couples TRBV12-5 to TRBJ1-2, with D tentatively TRBD1 (5 bases). Germline V gene data show CDR1 as LGHNT and CDR2 as FRNRAP. The V gene lost 0 bases and the J gene lost 4 bases, with 21 bases spanning the gap. This CDR3 has 18 amino acids. The CDR3 DNA follows: TGTGCTAGTGGTTTGGTAAGGGTGTTGGACAAACGAAGCTATGGCTACACCTTC. It encodes CASGLVRVLDKRSYGYTF.

This clonotype came up many times. The CDR3: CASSYGTGELFF. The CDR3 bases are TGTGCCAGCAGTTACGGGACCGGGGAGCTGTTTTTT. The chain recombines TRBV13 with TRBJ2-2; D remains unclear. The germline CDR1 and CDR2 sequences are PRHDT and FYEKMQ (reference sequence). The CDR3 length is 12 residues. V was cut by 6 bases and J by 5 bases, with 7 bases left in between. Full variable domain (outside the CDR3, taken from reference TRBV13 and TRBJ2-2): AAGVIQSPRHLIKEKRETATLKCYPIPRHDTVYWYQQGPGQDPQFLISFYEKMQSDKGSIPDRFSAQQFSDYHSELNMSSLELGDSALYFCASSYGTGELFFGEGSRLTVL.

The V call is TRBV6-1, the J call TRBJ2-5; a weak D match, TRBD1 (6 bases). This CDR3 spans 14 amino acids. Germline CDR1 is MNHNS and CDR2 is SASEGT. Trimming took 8 bases from V and 2 from J, leaving 15 bases between them. This CDR3 is CASGLLGTQETQYF. The DNA of the CDR3 is TGTGCCAGCGGGTTACTAGGGACACAAGAGACCCAGTACTTC.

This clonotype was picked up a small number of times. The chain couples TRBV5-1 to TRBJ1-5; maybe TRBD1 (5 bases). Trimming took 2 bases from V and 6 from J, leaving 12 bases between them. The CDR3 is 14 amino acids. Germline V gene lookup returns CDR1 SGHRS and CDR2 YFSETQ. CDR3 DNA sequence: TGCGCCAGCAGCTTTGGCGGGGCAGGTCAGCCCCAGCATTTT. It encodes CASSFGGAGQPQHF.

The V gene is TRBV12-3 or TRBV12-4, the J gene TRBJ1-1; no reliable D call. V lost 5 bases, J lost 4 bases, and 8 bases lay in between. This CDR3 comprises 12 residues. CDR3 sequence (DNA): TGTGCCAGCAGTCTCCGCTTCACTGAAGCTTTCTTT. The encoded protein is CASSLRFTEAFF.

The table lists this clonotype with many counts. The rearrangement joins TRBV28 to TRBJ2-7; TRBD1 matches 7 bases. The CDR3 sequence is 17 residues long. Germline V lookup: CDR1 MDHEN, CDR2 SYDVKM. The V segment lost 6 bases and the J segment 0 bases; nucleotides outside the gene matches: 14. This CDR3 reads CASSVVEYRDSSYEQYF. CDR3 DNA sequence: TGTGCCAGCAGCGTCGTGGAATACCGGGACAGCTCCTACGAGCAGTACTTC. The whole variable domain, remainder taken from reference TRBV28 and TRBJ2-7, is DVKVTQSSRYLVKRTGEKVFLECVQDMDHENMFWYRQDPGLGLRLIYFSYDVKMKEKGDIPEGYSVSREKKERFSLILESASTNQTSMYLCASSVVEYRDSSYEQYFGPGTRLTVT.

This clonotype was detected only a few times. The gene calls are TRBV20-1 and TRBJ2-3, with D unresolved. The CDR3 covers 14 residues. Trimming removed 3 bases from V and 4 bases from J, with 14 bases in between. CDR1 and CDR2 (germline): DFQATT, SNEGSKA (reference sequence). The DNA for the CDR3 is TGCAGTGCTAGGTACAGCCCAAGCCCAGATACGCAGTATTTT. Translated, it gives CSARYSPSPDTQYF.